This T cell receptor (beta chain) was retrieved from a study of identical twins. This clonotype appeared many times. Its antigen is unknown. Notes on the study in general: Out-of-frame TCR alpha sharing in monozygotic twins exceeded recombination model predictions. It was possible that invariant MAIT and iNKT cells partly confounded the zero-insertion analyses. Insertions were reduced in abundant cord blood beta clonotypes but not in memory repertoires.

Through template switching, a universal primer site was introduced, and the cDNA contained unique molecular identifiers. Using its own MiXCR run on the 5' RACE reads, TCRdb lists one record per CDR3 protein. The table lists roughly 490,000 distinct CDR3 sequences, approximately 15% of them singletons. These same records also appear under a second study, on yellow fever vaccine responses in identical twins.

What was sequenced was CD4+ T cells sorted from blood. The sequence came from a woman between 18 and 29 years old in good health.

The CDR3 DNA follows: TGTGCCAGCAGCCGTTCCGGGACAGGAGAGACCCAGTACTTC. The encoded protein is CASSRSGTGETQYF. V is TRBV12-3 or TRBV12-4 and J is TRBJ2-5, with TRBD1 matching 8 bases. With V trimmed by 6 bases and J by 4 bases, 7 bases remained unmatched. The CDR3 consists of 14 residues.